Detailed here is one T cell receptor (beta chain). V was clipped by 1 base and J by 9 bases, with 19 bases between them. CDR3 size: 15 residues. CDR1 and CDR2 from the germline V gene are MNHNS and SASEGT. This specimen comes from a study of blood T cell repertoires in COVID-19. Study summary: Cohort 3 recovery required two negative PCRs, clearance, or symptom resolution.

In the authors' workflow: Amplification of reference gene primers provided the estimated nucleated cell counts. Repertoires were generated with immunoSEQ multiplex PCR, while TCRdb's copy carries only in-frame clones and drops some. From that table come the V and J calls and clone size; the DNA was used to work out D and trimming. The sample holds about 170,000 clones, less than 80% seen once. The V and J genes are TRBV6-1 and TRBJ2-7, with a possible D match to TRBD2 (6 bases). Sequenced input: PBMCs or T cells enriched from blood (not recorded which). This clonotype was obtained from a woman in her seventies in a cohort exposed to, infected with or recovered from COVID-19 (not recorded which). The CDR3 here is CASSEVGIGLIGQYF. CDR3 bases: TGTGCCAGCAGTGAAGTGGGGATAGGACTAATAGGGCAGTACTTC.